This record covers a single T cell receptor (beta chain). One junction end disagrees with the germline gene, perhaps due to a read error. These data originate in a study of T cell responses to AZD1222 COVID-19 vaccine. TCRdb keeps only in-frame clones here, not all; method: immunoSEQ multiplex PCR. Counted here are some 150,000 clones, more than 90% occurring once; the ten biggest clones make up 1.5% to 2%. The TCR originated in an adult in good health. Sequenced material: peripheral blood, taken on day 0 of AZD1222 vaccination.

Here the CDR3 DNA reads TGTGCTAGCAGCACCGGGACTAGCGGGAGGGGAGAGCAGTTCTTC. Residues: CASSTGTSGRGEQFF. V gene TRBV7-7 combines with J gene TRBJ2-1; 16 bases agree with TRBD2. The CDR3 length is 15 residues. Looked up from germline, CDR1 is SSHAT and CDR2 is FNYEAQ (reference sequence).